The subject of this entry is one T cell receptor (beta chain). The sample is drawn from a study of blood T cell repertoires in COVID-19. Study-wide context: COVID-19 samples collected from the United States, Italy and Spain covered acute and convalescent phases. Sample material is recorded as cDNA or gDNA derived from T cells, B-cell-depleted T cells, or PBMCs.

In the study's own analysis: By means of reference gene primer amplification, nucleated cell counts were estimated. Sequencing used immunoSEQ multiplex PCR; TCRdb keeps in-frame clones, though not all of them. V and J calls and clone size are copied from that table; D and trimming were computed from the DNA. In the table there are around 270,000 clones, about 89% of which are singletons. The CDR3 consists of 13 residues. V was trimmed by 2 bases and J by 6 bases, leaving 11 bases between them. The sample taken for sequencing was peripheral blood. The TCR was taken from a woman between 50 and 59 years old with acute or convalescent COVID-19. This sequence joins TRBV12-3 or TRBV12-4 and TRBJ2-7, with D maybe TRBD1 (5 bases). DNA of the CDR3: TGTGCCAGCAGTTTACAGGGCTCGGTCGAGCAGTACTTC. This encodes CASSLQGSVEQYF.